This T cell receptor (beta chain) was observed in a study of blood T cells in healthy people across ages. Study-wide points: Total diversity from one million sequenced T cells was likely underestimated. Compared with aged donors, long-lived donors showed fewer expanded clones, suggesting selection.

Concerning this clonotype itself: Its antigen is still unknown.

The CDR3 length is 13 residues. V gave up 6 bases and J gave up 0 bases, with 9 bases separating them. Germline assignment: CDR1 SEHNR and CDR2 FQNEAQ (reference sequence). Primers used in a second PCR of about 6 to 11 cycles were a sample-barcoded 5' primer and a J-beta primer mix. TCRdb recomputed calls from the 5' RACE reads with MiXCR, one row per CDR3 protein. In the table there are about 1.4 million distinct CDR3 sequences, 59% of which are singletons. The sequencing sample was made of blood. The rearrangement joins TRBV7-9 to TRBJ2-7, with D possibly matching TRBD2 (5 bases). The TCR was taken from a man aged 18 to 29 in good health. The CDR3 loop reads CASRSGYSYEQYF. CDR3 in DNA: TGTGCCAGCAGATCGGGATACTCCTACGAGCAGTACTTC.